This is a list of T cell receptor beta chains from one sample in a study of blood T cell repertoires in COVID-19. Using immunoSEQ multiplex PCR, the repertoire was profiled, and TCRdb retains in-frame clones only, with some absent. This sample yields about 220,000 clones, of which about 88% are seen a single time; roughly 10% belongs to the top ten. Sequencing was performed on peripheral blood. The source of these receptors is a woman aged 45-59 years with COVID-19, enrolled during active disease. Each CDR3 is given with its conserved first and last residue. D genes are given only for firm matches. Size tells how often a clone was seen (once, few, many) or the class of an expanded clone, and some rows leave it out.

d_call j_call clone_size v_call cdr3_aa
NA TRBJ1-4 few TRBV30 CAWSVGREGEKLFF
TRBD1 TRBJ1-2 NA TRBV10-3 CAIMDSTGGPVYGYTF
NA TRBJ1-5 NA TRBV10-2 CASSDAPGGSHQPQHF
NA TRBJ2-7 NA TRBV5-4 CASSYRGGVGEQYF
TRBD1 TRBJ1-2 NA TRBV25-1 CASSETGAGYGYTF
NA TRBJ2-6 NA TRBV5-4 CASSLSGWSFGANVLTF
TRBD2 TRBJ2-3 NA TRBV7-9 CASRSGGAPGDTQYF
NA TRBJ1-5 NA TRBV6-1 CASSEAPGYNQPQHF
TRBD1 TRBJ2-2 NA TRBV11-3 CASHTGTGGGVGTGELFF
NA TRBJ1-2 NA TRBV21-1 CASSKTRQAFDGYTF
NA TRBJ2-1 NA TRBV11-2 CASSLAGGSYNEQFF
TRBD1 TRBJ1-3 few TRBV3-1/TRBV3-2 CASSFYRDSSGNTIYF
TRBD2 TRBJ2-1 NA TRBV19 CASSAKGLAGGQQFF
TRBD1 TRBJ1-5 NA TRBV2 CASSGIRRGQGTSNQPQHF
NA TRBJ1-5 once TRBV19 CASLTTLGAGGNQPQHF
TRBD2 TRBJ2-3 once TRBV11-3 CASSFASGGAGTDTQYF
NA TRBJ1-2 NA TRBV12-3/TRBV12-4 CASSFPGPTSYTF
NA TRBJ2-2 NA TRBV7-2 CASSLAPGGELFF
NA TRBJ1-2 once TRBV28 CASNPAGYGYTF
TRBD2 TRBJ2-3 NA TRBV5-1 CASSFAGVDTQYF
NA TRBJ1-4 NA TRBV15 CATSRERPAGREKLFF
NA TRBJ2-3 NA TRBV19 CASSIGGGGPDTQYF
NA TRBJ1-2 NA TRBV28 CASSLWRGSDGYTF
NA TRBJ1-5 NA TRBV27 CASSLRIESGSNQPQHF
NA TRBJ2-3 once TRBV12-3/TRBV12-4 CASSQPGGRTQYF
NA TRBJ1-1 NA TRBV2 CASSEKRITEAFF
NA TRBJ1-2 NA TRBV2 CASSVYGYTF
NA TRBJ1-2 NA TRBV27 CASSLGGNYGYTF
NA TRBJ1-1 NA TRBV5-4 CASSLTGNTEAFF
TRBD1 TRBJ2-2 NA TRBV14 CASSHFINSGTGKVGELFF
TRBD2 TRBJ2-3 NA TRBV27 CASSLSRRGGYTDTQYF
NA TRBJ1-2 NA TRBV28 CASSLTNTWGYTF
NA TRBJ1-4 NA TRBV6-6 CATKGAGNEKLFF
TRBD2 TRBJ2-5 NA TRBV11-2 CASSHILGLVGETQYF
TRBD1 TRBJ1-2 NA TRBV19 CASSIVGTGHYGYTF
TRBD1 TRBJ2-3 NA TRBV5-4 CASSLAQGIVDTQYF
NA TRBJ2-7 NA TRBV21-1 CASSKGGRGSYEQYF
NA TRBJ2-3 NA TRBV2 CAPPGLSDTQYF
NA TRBJ1-1 NA TRBV13 CASSFQGNTEAFF
NA TRBJ1-1 NA TRBV7-9 CASSLEGGTEAFF
NA TRBJ1-5 NA TRBV7-8 CASSYLRQTYNQPQHF
TRBD2 TRBJ2-7 NA TRBV7-8 CASSPRASGGAEQYF
NA TRBJ1-3 NA TRBV10-3 CAIKSGGNTIYF
TRBD1 TRBJ2-7 NA TRBV7-9 CASSSHPGQSFEVDEQYF
NA TRBJ1-6 NA TRBV6-5 CASRETGPLHF
TRBD1 TRBJ1-1 NA TRBV28 CASSLTTGVHTEAFF
NA TRBJ2-2 NA TRBV24-1 CATSDMQGLGMMFF
NA TRBJ1-4 NA TRBV4-1 CASSQESASSGEKLFF
TRBD1 TRBJ2-4 NA TRBV5-4 CASSLAGGRAKNIQYF
NA TRBJ2-2 once TRBV12-3/TRBV12-4 CASSLRATGELFF
NA TRBJ1-1 NA TRBV9 CASSSGVAAEAFF
TRBD1 TRBJ1-5 NA TRBV27 CASSLQGSNQPQHF
TRBD2 TRBJ2-7 NA TRBV9 CASSARLAGGPYEQYF
NA TRBJ2-3 NA TRBV10-3 CAIRSLSTDTQYF
TRBD2 TRBJ2-1 NA TRBV11-2 CASSLSSGGFNEQFF